This TCR beta chain derives from a study of identical twins (dated by TCRdb to 2016 to 2018). A note on the overall study: To test whether fetal clonotypes persist, this study deep-sequenced TCR alpha and beta repertoires from monozygotic twins, from unrelated adults of various ages, and from cord blood. To rule out contamination, replicate twin experiments were performed at different times with different library preparation protocols.

Sequences SEHNR (CDR1) and FQNEAQ (CDR2) are obtained from the germline V gene (reference sequence). At the junction V is shortened by 8 bases and J by 4 bases, with 10 bases in between. From the cysteine up to the phenylalanine, the CDR3 has a length of 12 residues. Only CDR3 DNA remains: 36 bases, in frame from the first base. Study-wide conclusions, independent of this receptor: Because the same donors could not be followed over many years, the conclusions relied on cross-sectional statistical analysis. Zero-insertion analyses could be partly confounded by invariant T cells such as MAIT and iNKT, though diverse VJ usage argued against such confounding for most clonotypes. Compared with coincidental sharing between unrelated individuals, out-of-frame TCR alpha sequences shared between twins showed an excess of sequences with low generation probability. In monozygotic twins, recombination models systematically underestimated out-of-frame TCR alpha sharing, but the models matched the sharing seen between unrelated individuals. Abundant cord blood beta clonotypes had fewer insertions, young adult naive repertoires showed a similar but weaker trend, and memory repertoires showed no such trend. The excess sharing between twins in beta out-of-frame sequences was weaker because fewer shared sequences reduced the signal-to-noise ratio.

The method was 5' RACE. Instrument on record: Illumina HiSeq 2000. Template switching added a universal primer binding site, and the final cDNA carried a unique molecular identifier that allowed TCR cDNA molecules to be counted accurately. Specific primers in the conserved constant-segment region were used to synthesize first-strand cDNA for the TCR alpha and beta chains. To control for contamination, every cDNA library carried two barcodes: a SMART-Mk sample barcode plus Illumina barcodes. TruSeq adapter sequences and Illumina sample barcodes were added in two successive PCR steps. The Illumina HiSeq platform was used with custom primers to sequence TCR alpha and beta cDNA libraries. Turning to the authors' computational methods: MiGEC processed the raw reads to extract unique molecular identifiers, while MiXCR was used to determine the CDR3 positions. Recombination models were inferred per individual with the repgenHMM and IGoR tools using an EM algorithm. The tcR package in R was used for shared clonotype analysis, with sharing normalized by the product of cloneset sizes. Out-of-frame nonproductive sequences were analyzed to study raw recombination free of thymic and clonal selection effects. TCRdb itself trimmed the public reads at Q25 with fastp, ran MiXCR and retained productive beta chains. Identical CDR3 proteins give one entry, which carries the most common genes and DNA. The V and J calls were determined by TCRdb, not by the authors. For this sample the table gives about 480,000 distinct CDR3 sequences, of which approximately 14% were detected only once. The top ten clonotypes cover about 0.52% of the sample.

This clonotype has a handful of counts. What this receptor recognizes is not known. Base qualities are not provided; no much larger clone lies one nucleotide away. Every donor was a healthy Caucasian. Three pairs of female monozygotic twins, all aged about 18 to 30 years, were included in the twin cohort. Positive isolation kits from Invitrogen were used to isolate CD4+ and CD8+ T cell populations. The sample was also reused in another study, on yellow fever vaccine responses in identical twins. As that second paper reports: The T cell response to vaccination in identical twins was reported by the authors to appear partly convergent and partly personalized. The study precisely tracked vaccine-responding T cell clones in identical twins.

The V and J genes are TRBV7-9 and TRBJ2-3; TRBD2 is a possible D gene, resting on 6 matching bases. The sequencing sample was made of CD4+ T cells sorted from blood. This sequence was found in a young woman in good health. The CDR3 is CASPEGADTQYF. The DNA sequence is TGTGCCAGCCCGGAGGGCGCAGATACGCAGTATTTT.